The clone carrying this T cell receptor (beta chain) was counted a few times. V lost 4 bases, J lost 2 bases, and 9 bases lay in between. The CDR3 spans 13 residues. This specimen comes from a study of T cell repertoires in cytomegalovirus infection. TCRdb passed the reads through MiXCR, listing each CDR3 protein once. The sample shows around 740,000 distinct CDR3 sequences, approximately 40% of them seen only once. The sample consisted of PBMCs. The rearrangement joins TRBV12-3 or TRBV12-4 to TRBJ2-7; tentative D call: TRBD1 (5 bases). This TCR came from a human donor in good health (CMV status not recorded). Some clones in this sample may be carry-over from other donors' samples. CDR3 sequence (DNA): TGTGCCAGCAGTTCGGACACGACCTACGAGCAGTACTTC. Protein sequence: CASSSDTTYEQYF.